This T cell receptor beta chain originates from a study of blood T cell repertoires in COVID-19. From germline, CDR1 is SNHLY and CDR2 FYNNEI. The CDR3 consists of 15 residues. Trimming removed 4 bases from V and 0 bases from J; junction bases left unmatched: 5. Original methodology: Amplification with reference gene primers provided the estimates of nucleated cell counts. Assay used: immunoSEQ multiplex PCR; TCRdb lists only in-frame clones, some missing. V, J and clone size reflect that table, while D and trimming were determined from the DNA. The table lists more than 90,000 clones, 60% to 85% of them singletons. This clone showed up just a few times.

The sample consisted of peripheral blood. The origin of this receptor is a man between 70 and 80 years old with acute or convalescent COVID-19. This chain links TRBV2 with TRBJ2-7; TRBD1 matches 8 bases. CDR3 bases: TGTGCCAGCAGTGCCGGACAGGGCCCCTCCTACGAGCAGTACTTC. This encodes CASSAGQGPSYEQYF.